Below are 18 T cell receptor beta chains sequenced from a single sample in a study of beta chain features in type 1 diabetes. The entirety of the isolated RNA underwent reverse transcription, so expressed TCRB transcripts were sequenced. Profiling relied on immunoSEQ multiplex PCR, and the TCRdb table lists in-frame clones only, not all of them. The sample carries 400,000 to 550,000 clones, about an eighth recorded once. Sequencing was carried out using naive CD4+ T cells from blood. These receptors were collected from a woman between 18 and 30 years old in good health.

This chain uses TRBV28 with TRBJ2-7, with no clear D. CDR3 size: 12 residues. Germline CDR1 MDHEN, CDR2 SYDVKM. V was trimmed by 4 bases and J by 4 bases, leaving 8 bases between them. The CDR3, as DNA: TGTGCCAGCAGTTCCCCGATGTACGAGCAGTACGTC. Translation: CASSSPMYEQYV.

The sample holds a few counts of this clone. This chain joins TRBV13 and TRBJ1-1; maybe TRBD1 (6 bases). The CDR3 spans 15 residues. From germline, CDR1 is PRHDT and CDR2 FYEKMQ (reference sequence). With 1 base removed from V and 1 base from J, the gap between germline ends came to 10 bases. CDR3 in amino acids: CASSLVAGANTEAFF. The CDR3 nucleotides are TGTGCCAGCAGCTTAGTGGCAGGGGCGAACACTGAAGCTTTCTTT.

The chain recombines TRBV7-9 with TRBJ1-2; TRBD1 might be the D (5 bases). The CDR3 runs to 12 residues. The V gene's germline CDR1 is SEHNR and CDR2 FQNEAQ (reference sequence). Between the trimmed V and J ends, which lost 2 bases and 7 bases, there was a span of 8 bases. The CDR3 loop is CASSLKDIGYTF. CDR3 nucleotide sequence: TGTGCCAGCAGCTTAAAGGACATTGGCTACACCTTC.

This clone was observed a handful of times. The sample contains more than one DNA sequence encoding this CDR3. V and J are TRBV20-1 and TRBJ2-3; no reliable D call. Per the germline V gene, CDR1 is DFQATT and CDR2 is SNEGSKA (reference sequence). The CDR3 is 11 residues long. The germline V and J ends were trimmed by 4 bases and 3 bases, with 5 bases remaining between them. CDR3 nucleotide sequence: TGCAGTGCTACTTCGACAGATACGCAGTATTTT. This gives the protein CSATSTDTQYF.

A few counts support this clone. J is TRBJ2-1 and V is TRBV7-2; D call uncertain. Trimming stripped 5 bases from V and 9 bases from J, with 20 bases between. This CDR3 spans 15 amino acids. Per the germline V gene, CDR1 is SGHTA and CDR2 is FQGNSA. CDR3 sequence: CASSLLPTEAGEQFF. CDR3 nucleotides: TGTGCCAGCAGCCTACTCCCGACTGAAGCAGGTGAGCAGTTCTTC. Together with reference TRBV7-2 and TRBJ2-1, the CDR3 gives the full variable domain: GAGVSQSPSNKVTEKGKDVELRCDPISGHTALYWYRQSLGQGLEFLIYFQGNSAPDKSGLPSDRFSAERTGGSVSTLTIQRTQQEDSAVYLCASSLLPTEAGEQFFGPGTRLTVL.

This clone was counted a few times. This chain uses TRBV29-1 with TRBJ1-1, with unresolved D. With 1 base removed from V and 5 bases from J, the gap between germline ends came to 11 bases. Germline CDR1 is SQVTM and CDR2 is ANQGSEA. The CDR3 sequence is 13 residues long. This chain's CDR3 is CSVEVRMRTEAFF. As DNA, the CDR3 is TGCAGCGTTGAAGTGCGAATGCGGACTGAAGCTTTCTTT.

This chain connects TRBV19 to TRBJ1-5; possible D gene TRBD1, 5 bases. The CDR3 length is 16 residues. Germline CDR1 LNHDA, CDR2 SQIVND (reference sequence). Between the trimmed V and J ends, which lost 7 bases and 5 bases, there was a span of 21 bases. In DNA, the CDR3 is TGTGCCAGTAAGGGTATAGGAGAGGGGAGCTATCAGCCCCAGCATTTT. It encodes CASKGIGEGSYQPQHF.

This clone was observed a few times. The gene calls are TRBV5-1 and TRBJ2-1, with unresolved D. The V end lost 5 bases, the J end lost 0 bases, and 12 bases lay between the germline ends. This CDR3 has 15 amino acids. Germline assignment: CDR1 SGHRS and CDR2 YFSETQ. DNA for the CDR3: TGCGCCAGCAGTCCAACATGGAGCTCCTACAATGAGCAGTTCTTC. Protein: CASSPTWSSYNEQFF.

The V and J genes are TRBV27 and TRBJ1-5, with D maybe TRBD1 (5 bases). This CDR3 has 13 residues. The germline V and J ends were trimmed by 2 bases and 9 bases, with 11 bases remaining between them. Germline V gene lookup returns CDR1 MNHEY and CDR2 SMNVEV (reference sequence). Written as DNA, the CDR3 is TGTGCCAGCAGTTTACGCCGGGGCGGGCCCCAGCATTTT. Protein product: CASSLRRGGPQHF.

The chain employs TRBV12-5 and TRBJ1-2; D not certain. The CDR3 is 17 residues long. The V and J ends lost 3 bases and 1 base respectively, with 18 bases between them. Germline CDR1 LGHNT, CDR2 FRNRAP. CDR3 DNA: TGTGCTAGTGGTTTCGGACGGAAGACTTCACATAACTATGGCTACACCTTC. Translation: CASGFGRKTSHNYGYTF.

There are a few counts of this clone. DNA for the CDR3: TGTGCCAGCAGCTTAAGGGACAGGGTTTGGAATGAGCAGTTCTTC. Translating gives CASSLRDRVWNEQFF. The chain couples TRBV13 to TRBJ2-1, with 9 bases lining up with TRBD1. The CDR3 extends over 15 amino acids. Per germline, CDR1 PRHDT and CDR2 FYEKMQ (reference sequence). Trimming took 2 bases from V and 7 from J; bases not matched to a gene: 6.

J is TRBJ2-3 and V is TRBV5-1; D might be TRBD2 (5 bases). The CDR3 runs 17 residues. Trimming stripped 4 bases from V and 0 bases from J, with 18 bases between. Per the germline V gene, CDR1 is SGHRS and CDR2 is YFSETQ. The CDR3 bases are TGCGCCAGCAGCCCAACAACGGGGTCTCCAAGCACAGATACGCAGTATTTT. Translated: CASSPTTGSPSTDTQYF.

This clone came up a few times. The rearrangement uses TRBV27 and TRBJ2-4, with 10 bases lining up with TRBD1. Germline assignment: CDR1 MNHEY and CDR2 SMNVEV (reference sequence). The CDR3 contains 16 residues. J was trimmed by 6 bases and V by 6 bases; bases with no gene match: 11. CDR3 DNA: TGTGCCAGCAGAACCGACAGGGGGCTTGGATTAAACATTCAGTACTTC. This encodes CASRTDRGLGLNIQYF.

A few counts support this clone. This chain joins TRBV18 and TRBJ2-7; 7 bases align to TRBD1. V trimming: 2 bases; J trimming: 4 bases; junction bases outside the gene matches: 5. The CDR3 spans 14 residues. CDR1 is KGHSH and CDR2 is LQKENI in the germline V gene. CDR3 amino acids: CASSPRQGVYEQYF. The CDR3 DNA sequence: TGTGCCAGCTCACCAAGGCAGGGGGTATACGAGCAGTACTTC.

This clone occurred a few times. Written as DNA, the CDR3 is TGTGCCAGCAGGAGGCCACAAGCAGATACGCAGTATTTT. This gives the protein CASRRPQADTQYF. The rearrangement uses TRBV7-9 and TRBJ2-3; D not certain. The germline V and J ends were trimmed by 6 bases and 4 bases, with 11 bases remaining between them. The germline gives CDR1 SEHNR, CDR2 FQNEAQ (reference sequence). The CDR3 covers 13 residues.

Of note for this clone: Other DNA sequences in the sample encode the same CDR3. The genes are TRBV7-2 and TRBJ2-7; maybe TRBD1 (6 bases). The CDR3 is made up of 13 amino acids. V dropped 4 bases and J dropped 4 bases, with 11 bases sitting between them. Looked up from germline, CDR1 is SGHTA and CDR2 is FQGNSA. This CDR3 reads CASSSRGGYEQYV. The CDR3 nucleotides read TGTGCCAGCAGCTCCCGAGGGGGATACGAGCAGTACGTC.

This clone was recorded a few times. The J gene is TRBJ1-5, the V gene TRBV4-3; D unresolved. Germline V gene lookup returns CDR1 LGHNA and CDR2 YSLEER. The V end was cut by 1 base, the J end by 6 bases, with 7 bases between. This CDR3 spans 13 amino acids. The CDR3 nucleotides are TGCGCCAGCAGCCAAGTTGCGGGTCAGCCCCAGCATTTT. It is translated as CASSQVAGQPQHF.

The V gene is TRBV15, the J gene TRBJ1-3; D is perhaps TRBD1 (6 bases). From germline, CDR1 is LNHNV and CDR2 YYDKDF (reference sequence). V lost 1 base to trimming and J lost 4 bases, with 14 bases between them. The CDR3 is 16 amino acids. CDR3 sequence reads: CATSRGPTGLGNTIYF. Written as DNA, the CDR3 is TGTGCCACCAGCAGAGGTCCAACAGGGTTGGGAAACACCATATATTTT.